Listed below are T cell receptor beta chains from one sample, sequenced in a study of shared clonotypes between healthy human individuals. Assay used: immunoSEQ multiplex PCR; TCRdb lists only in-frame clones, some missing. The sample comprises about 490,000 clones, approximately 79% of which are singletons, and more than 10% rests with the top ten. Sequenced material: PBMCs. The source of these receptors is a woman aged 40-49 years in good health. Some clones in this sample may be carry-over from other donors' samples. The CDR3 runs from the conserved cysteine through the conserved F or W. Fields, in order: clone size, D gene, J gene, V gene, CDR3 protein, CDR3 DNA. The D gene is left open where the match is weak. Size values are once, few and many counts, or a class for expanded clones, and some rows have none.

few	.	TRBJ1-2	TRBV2	CASRRDAGSYTF	TGTGCCAGCAGGCGGGACGCTGGAAGCTACACCTTC
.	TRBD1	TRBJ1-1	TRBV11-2	CASSPRTGFVTEAFF	TGTGCCAGCAGCCCGAGGACAGGGTTTGTCACTGAAGCTTTCTTT
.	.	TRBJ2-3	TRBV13	CASSLRVLTDTQYF	TGTGCCAGCAGCTTGCGGGTTCTCACAGATACGCAGTATTTT
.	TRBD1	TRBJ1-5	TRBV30	CAWSVQQGNQPQHF	TGTGCCTGGAGTGTACAACAGGGGAATCAGCCCCAGCATTTT
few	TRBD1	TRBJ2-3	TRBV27	CASSFRTGGPDTQYF	TGTGCCAGCAGTTTTAGGACAGGGGGCCCAGATACGCAGTATTTT
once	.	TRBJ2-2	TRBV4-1	CASSSPGVNTGELFF	TGCGCCAGCAGCTCCCCTGGGGTGAACACCGGGGAGCTGTTTTTT
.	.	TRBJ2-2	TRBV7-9	CASSVSGELFF	TGTGCCAGCAGCGTTTCGGGGGAGCTGTTTTTT
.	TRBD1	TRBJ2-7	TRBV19	CASRSTGTGISYEQYF	TGTGCCAGCCGCTCGACGGGGACAGGGATCTCCTACGAGCAGTACTTC
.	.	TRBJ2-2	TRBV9	CASSVDEGGLTGELFF	TGTGCCAGCAGCGTAGATGAGGGAGGACTAACCGGGGAGCTGTTTTTT
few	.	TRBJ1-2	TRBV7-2	CASSSLGEGRSGGYTF	TGTGCCAGCAGCTCGTTGGGGGAGGGGAGGAGTGGTGGCTACACCTTC
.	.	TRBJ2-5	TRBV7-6	CASSFGSGMSSRETQYF	TGTGCCAGCAGCTTCGGATCAGGGATGAGTAGTCGGGAGACCCAGTACTTC
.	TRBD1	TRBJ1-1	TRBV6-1	CASSEEAGGMVLYTEAFF	TGTGCCAGCAGTGAGGAGGCAGGGGGCATGGTCTTGTACACTGAAGCTTTCTTT
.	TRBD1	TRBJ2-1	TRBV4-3	CASSADRASYNEQFF	TGCGCCAGCAGCGCAGACAGGGCCTCCTACAATGAGCAGTTCTTC
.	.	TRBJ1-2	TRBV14	CASSSLDSYTF	TGTGCCAGCAGCTCCCTGGACTCCTACACCTTC
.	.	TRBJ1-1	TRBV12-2	CASRPGERTEAFF	TGTGCAAGTCGTCCAGGGGAGAGGACTGAAGCTTTCTTT
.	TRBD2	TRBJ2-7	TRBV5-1	CASSYDPAGGPYEQYF	TGCGCCAGCAGCTACGACCCAGCGGGAGGGCCCTACGAGCAGTACTTC
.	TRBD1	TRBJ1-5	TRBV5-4	CASSQDRTKQPQHF	TGTGCCAGCAGCCAGGACAGGACGAAACAGCCCCAGCATTTT
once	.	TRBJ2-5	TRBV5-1	CASSLRQGPETQYF	TGCGCCAGCAGCTTGAGGCAGGGGCCGGAGACCCAGTACTTC
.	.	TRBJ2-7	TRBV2	CASSVAVWGYEQYF	TGTGCCAGCAGTGTAGCGGTATGGGGCTACGAGCAGTACTTC
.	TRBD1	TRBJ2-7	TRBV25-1	CASGGQGRSYEQYF	TGTGCCAGCGGCGGACAGGGTCGATCCTACGAGCAGTACTTC
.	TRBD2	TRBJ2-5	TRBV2	CASSPGLAGFIETQYF	TGTGCCAGCAGCCCGGGACTAGCGGGATTTATTGAGACCCAGTACTTC
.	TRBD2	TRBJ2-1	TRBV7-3	CASSSLGAGRYNEQFF	TGTGCCAGCAGCTCGCTCGGAGCGGGGAGGTACAATGAGCAGTTCTTC
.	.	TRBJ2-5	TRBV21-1	CASLLQTQYF	TGTGCCAGCCTTTTGCAGACCCAGTACTTC
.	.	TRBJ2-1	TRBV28	CATTPGLYNEQFF	TGTGCCACGACTCCTGGCCTATACAATGAGCAGTTCTTC
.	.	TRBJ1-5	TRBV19	CASSTTVNSNQPQHF	TGTGCCAGTAGTACGACAGTGAATAGCAATCAGCCCCAGCATTTT
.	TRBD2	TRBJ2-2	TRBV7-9	CASSPLTSGGRGELFF	TGTGCCAGCAGCCCCTTAACTAGCGGGGGACGCGGGGAGCTGTTTTTT
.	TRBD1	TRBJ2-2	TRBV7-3	CASSFSGQGGTGELFF	TGTGCCAGCAGCTTTAGCGGACAGGGTGGAACCGGGGAGCTGTTTTTT
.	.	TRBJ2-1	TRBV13	CASSFLATRTVGDSQFF	TGTGCCAGCAGCTTTTTGGCGACGAGAACGGTAGGGGATTCACAGTTCTTC
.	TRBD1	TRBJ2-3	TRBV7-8	CASTSGTGSEFAQYF	TGTGCCAGCACCTCCGGGACAGGGTCGGAATTTGCGCAGTATTTT
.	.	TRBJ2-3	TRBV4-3	CASSQDQRSTDTQYF	TGCGCCAGCAGCCAAGACCAGCGGAGCACAGATACGCAGTATTTT
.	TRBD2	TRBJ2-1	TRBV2	CASSEEGTGGNEQFF	TGTGCCAGCAGTGAAGAGGGGACGGGGGGCAATGAGCAGTTCTTC
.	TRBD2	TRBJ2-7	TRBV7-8	CASSLRRGSSYEQYF	TGTGCCAGCAGCTTAAGGCGGGGGAGCTCCTACGAGCAGTACTTC
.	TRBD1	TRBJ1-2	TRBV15	CATSRGQGSGYGYTF	TGTGCCACCAGCAGAGGACAGGGTTCGGGCTATGGCTACACCTTC
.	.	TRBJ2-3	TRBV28	CASSYRGGLVGTQYF	TGTGCCAGCAGTTACAGGGGAGGACTAGTAGGTACGCAGTATTTT
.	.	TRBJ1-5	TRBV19	CASRLPPDQPQHF	TGTGCCAGTAGACTACCCCCCGATCAGCCCCAGCATTTT
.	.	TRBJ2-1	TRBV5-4	CASSSKRAVNEQFF	TGTGCCAGCAGCTCCAAGAGGGCCGTCAATGAGCAGTTCTTC
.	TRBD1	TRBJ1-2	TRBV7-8	CASSLGQGVWYGYTF	TGTGCCAGCAGCTTAGGACAGGGAGTCTGGTACGGCTACACCTTC
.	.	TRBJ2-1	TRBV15	CATSREGWSEQFF	TGTGCCACCAGCAGGGAGGGATGGAGTGAGCAGTTCTTC
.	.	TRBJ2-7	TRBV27	CASSRVTRISYEQYF	TGTGCCAGCAGTCGGGTCACACGGATCTCCTACGAGCAGTACTTC
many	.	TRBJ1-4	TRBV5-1	CASSPDTDSGEKLFF	TGCGCCAGCAGCCCGGACACGGATTCCGGGGAAAAACTGTTTTTT
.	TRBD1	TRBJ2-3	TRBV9	CASSGDRVLPDTQYF	TGTGCCAGCAGCGGGGACAGGGTGCTCCCAGATACGCAGTATTTT
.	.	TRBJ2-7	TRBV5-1	CASSLAAGLSTEQYF	TGCGCCAGCAGCTTGGCGGCAGGGCTGAGCACCGAGCAGTACTTC
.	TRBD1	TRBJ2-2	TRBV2	CATQPGQGHTGELFF	TGTGCCACCCAACCGGGACAGGGGCACACCGGGGAGCTGTTTTTT
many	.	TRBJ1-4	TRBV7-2	CASSFRGWDEKLFF	TGTGCCAGCAGCTTCCGGGGTTGGGATGAAAAACTGTTTTTT
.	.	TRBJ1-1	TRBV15	CATSPRAANTEAFF	TGTGCCACCAGCCCCCGGGCCGCGAACACTGAAGCTTTCTTT
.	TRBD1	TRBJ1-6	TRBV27	CASSVGQGVNSPLHF	TGTGCCAGCAGCGTAGGACAGGGGGTTAATTCACCCCTCCACTTT